This T cell receptor beta chain comes out of a study of blood T cell repertoires in COVID-19. Under the authors' procedure: Estimation of nucleated cell counts was performed using reference gene primer amplification. Here immunoSEQ multiplex PCR was the method, and the copy in TCRdb shows in-frame clones only, minus some. That table gives V, J and clone size, and the DNA gave D and trimming. The sample includes 190,000 or so clones, 85% to 90% seen only once; the top ten take less than 0.7%. The CDR3 has 13 amino acids. V was trimmed by 2 bases and J by 2 bases, leaving 4 bases between them. Looked up from germline, CDR1 is SEHNR and CDR2 is FQNEAQ (reference sequence).

This clonotype was obtained from a man in his forties or fifties with acute or convalescent COVID-19. The sequenced sample consisted of peripheral blood. The chain couples TRBV7-9 to TRBJ1-5; D not certain. The CDR3 nucleotides read TGTGCCAGCAGCTTACAGGGCAATCAGCCCCAGCATTTT. Protein product: CASSLQGNQPQHF.